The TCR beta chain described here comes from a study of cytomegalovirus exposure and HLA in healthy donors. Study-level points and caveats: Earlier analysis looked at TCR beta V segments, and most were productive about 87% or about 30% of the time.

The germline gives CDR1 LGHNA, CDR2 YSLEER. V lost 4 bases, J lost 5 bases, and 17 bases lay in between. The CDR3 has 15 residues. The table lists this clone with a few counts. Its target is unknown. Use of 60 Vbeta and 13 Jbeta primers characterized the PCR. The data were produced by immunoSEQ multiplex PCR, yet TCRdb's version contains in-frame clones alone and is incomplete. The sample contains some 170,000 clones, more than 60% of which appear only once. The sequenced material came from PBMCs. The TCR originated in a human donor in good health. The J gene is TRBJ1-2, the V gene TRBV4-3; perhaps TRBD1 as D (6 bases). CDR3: CASSPRQGSPYGYTF. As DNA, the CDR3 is TGCGCCAGCAGCCCCCGGCAGGGGTCCCCTTATGGCTACACCTTC.